This passage covers 19 T cell receptor beta chains from one sample sequenced in a study of human T cells and chemical hapten exposure. Time point indicated: healthy volunteer bleed at 6 weeks. From whole blood left unfractionated, total RNA was extracted. TCRdb re-called the RACE reads with MiXCR, one entry per CDR3 protein. The data contain fewer than 100,000 distinct CDR3 sequences, roughly 7.9% of them singletons. Sequenced sample: whole blood. These receptors were collected from a female donor in good health. Some clones in this sample may be carry-over from other donors' samples.

This clonotype was detected ten times or more. The chain has TRBV5-1 and TRBJ2-1; no clear D. V lost 5 bases to trimming and J lost 5 bases, with 11 bases between them. The germline V gene encodes CDR1 SGHRS and CDR2 YFSETQ. The CDR3 is made up of 13 amino acids. The CDR3 region is CASRSDPNNEQFF. For the CDR3, the DNA is TGCGCCAGCAGATCCGACCCGAACAATGAGCAGTTCTTC.

There are many counts of this clonotype. The V gene is TRBV4-2, the J gene TRBJ2-3, with D unresolved. Germline values: CDR1 LGHNA, CDR2 YNFKEQ. The CDR3 covers 15 residues. The V gene lost 1 base and the J gene lost 3 bases, with 11 bases spanning the gap. CDR3 sequence reads: CASSQAPDTTDTQYF. CDR3 nucleotides: TGTGCCAGCAGCCAAGCACCAGACACGACAGATACGCAGTATTTT.

Comment on this clonotype: One base away lies a much larger clone, so this may be a sequencing read error. The V and J genes are TRBV12-3 or TRBV12-4 and TRBJ1-4; unclear D gene. The CDR3 loop spans 14 amino acids. The CDR3 reads CASCRSATNERLFF. For the CDR3, the DNA is TGTGCCAGCTGCCGCAGTGCAACTAATGAAAGACTGTTTTTT.

This clonotype was seen at least ten times. The chain links TRBV4-1 to TRBJ1-5, with 7 nucleotides matching TRBD1. J gave up 0 bases and V 1 base, and 12 bases lay outside the gene matches. Germline CDR1 MGHRA, CDR2 YSYEKL. The CDR3 covers 19 residues. The CDR3 DNA reads TGCGCCAGCAGCCAAGGTTGGCACAGGGGAATTTTTAGCAATCAGCCCCAGCATTTT. Its protein is CASSQGWHRGIFSNQPQHF.

This clonotype was detected only a few times. The chain is built from TRBV29-1 and TRBJ2-3, with no clear D. V was trimmed by 5 bases and J by 1 base, leaving 10 bases between them. This CDR3 is built from 13 residues. Germline V gene data show CDR1 as SQVTM and CDR2 as ANQGSEA. The CDR3 here is CSVSLRRTDTQYF. The CDR3 DNA is TGCAGCGTTTCCTTACGCCGCACAGATACGCAGTATTTT.

This chain links TRBV27 with TRBJ1-2; unclear D gene. This CDR3 spans 14 amino acids. V gave up 3 bases and J gave up 0 bases, with 8 bases separating them. The germline V gene encodes CDR1 MNHEY and CDR2 SMNVEV (reference sequence). DNA of the CDR3: TGTGCCAGCAGTTTTATCGGATCTAACTATGGCTACACCTTC. It specifies CASSFIGSNYGYTF.

This chain uses TRBV12-5 with TRBJ1-1; D not certain. The CDR3 spans 12 residues. Trimming left V 7 bases short and J 5 bases short, with 11 bases between. The germline gives CDR1 LGHNT, CDR2 FRNRAP. The chain's CDR3 is CASALDWTEAFF. CDR3 in DNA: TGTGCTAGTGCTTTAGACTGGACTGAAGCTTTCTTT. Supplemented by reference TRBV12-5 and TRBJ1-1, the full variable domain reads DARVTQTPRHKVTEMGQEVTMRCQPILGHNTVFWYRQTMMQGLELLAYFRNRAPLDDSGMPKDRFSAEMPDATLATLKIQPSEPRDSAVYFCASALDWTEAFFGQGTRLTVV.

This clonotype came up many times. The J gene is TRBJ2-2, the V gene TRBV11-1, with unresolved D. CDR3 size: 17 residues. Trimming removed 5 bases at V and 0 bases at J, with 16 bases between. Germline CDR1 and CDR2: SGHAT and FQDESV (reference sequence). The CDR3 sequence: CASSPPLPRPNTGELFF. As DNA, the CDR3 is TGTGCCAGCAGCCCTCCCCTGCCCAGACCGAACACCGGGGAGCTGTTTTTT. The whole variable domain, remainder taken from reference TRBV11-1 and TRBJ2-2, is EAEVAQSPRYKITEKSQAVAFWCDPISGHATLYWYRQILGQGPELLVQFQDESVVDDSQLPKDRFSAERLKGVDSTLKIQPAELGDSAMYLCASSPPLPRPNTGELFFGEGSRLTVL.

This clonotype was seen at least ten times. The J gene is TRBJ2-1, the V gene TRBV4-3, with 9 nucleotides matching TRBD1. The J segment lost 8 bases and the V segment lost 3 bases, leaving 8 bases of the junction unmatched. Germline CDR1 reads LGHNA; CDR2 reads YSLEER. The CDR3 is made up of 15 amino acids. Here the CDR3 reads CASSQGQGMDDEQFF. The CDR3 coding sequence is TGCGCCAGCAGCCAGGGACAGGGTATGGACGATGAGCAGTTCTTC.

Regarding this clonotype: The conserved phenylalanine or tryptophan normally closing the CDR3 is absent here, so this likely arose from a read error. The chain uses TRBV18 and TRBJ1-1, with D uncertain. The germline gives CDR1 KGHSH, CDR2 LQKENI. This CDR3 comprises 17 residues. The V end lost 2 bases, the J end lost 0 bases, and 16 bases lay between the germline ends. CDR3 amino acids: CASSPAGPGRMNTEAFI. CDR3 coding DNA: TGTGCCAGCTCACCAGCCGGTCCGGGTCGTATGAACACTGAAGCTTTCATT.

There are a few counts of this clonotype. This chain links TRBV27 with TRBJ2-6; 9 positions agree with TRBD1. Germline V gene lookup returns CDR1 MNHEY and CDR2 SMNVEV (reference sequence). CDR3 length: 17 residues. V was clipped by 6 bases and J by 2 bases; unmatched bases: 8. This CDR3 reads CASRPGTGTPGANVLTF. The CDR3 bases are TGTGCCAGCAGGCCCGGGACAGGGACCCCTGGGGCCAACGTCCTGACTTTC.

V and J are TRBV27 and TRBJ2-7; TRBD1 is a possible D gene (6 bases). Per germline, CDR1 MNHEY and CDR2 SMNVEV (reference sequence). V was pared by 6 bases and J by 3 bases, with 18 bases between. The CDR3 length is 15 residues. The CDR3 bases are TGTGCCAGCAGCACCGAACAGGGACCTAGCTACGAGCAGTACTTC. Its protein product is CASSTEQGPSYEQYF.

This clonotype has a count of ten or more. The chain recombines TRBV2 with TRBJ2-3; TRBD2 matches at 8 bases. The CDR3 totals 16 residues. The V segment lost 4 bases and the J segment 5 bases; nucleotides outside the gene matches: 11. CDR1 is SNHLY and CDR2 is FYNNEI in the germline V gene. CDR3 in DNA: TGTGCCAGCAGTGTACTAGCGGCGGGGTTGGTAGATACGCAGTATTTT. Translated, it gives CASSVLAAGLVDTQYF. Complete variable domain (other parts from reference TRBV2 and TRBJ2-3): EPEVTQTPSHQVTQMGQEVILRCVPISNHLYFYWYRQILGQKVEFLVSFYNNEISEKSEIFDDQFSVERPDGSNFTLKIRSTKLEDSAMYFCASSVLAAGLVDTQYFGPGTRLTVL.

The chain links TRBV30 to TRBJ2-7; possible D gene TRBD2, 6 bases. Germline CDR1 reads GTSNPN; CDR2 reads SVGIG (reference sequence). CDR3 size: 13 residues. V shed 3 bases and J shed 3 bases, with 12 bases lying between them. The CDR3 DNA is TGTGCCTGGAGCCGAGGACTAAACTACGAGCAGTACTTC. Its translation: CAWSRGLNYEQYF.

This clonotype was seen ten or more times. The chain is built from TRBV29-1 and TRBJ2-3, with 8 nucleotides matching TRBD1. The CDR3 runs to 14 residues. V trimming: 4 bases; J trimming: 4 bases; junction bases outside the gene matches: 7. Germline values: CDR1 SQVTM, CDR2 ANQGSEA. CDR3 DNA sequence: TGCAGCGTTGTGGTGGACAGGGCCGCAGATACGCAGTATTTT. This translates into CSVVVDRAADTQYF.

Ten or more counts support this clonotype. The chain couples TRBV7-9 to TRBJ1-5; maybe TRBD1 (5 bases). Trimming stripped 1 base from V and 4 bases from J, with 14 bases between. Germline CDR1 SEHNR, CDR2 FQNEAQ (reference sequence). The CDR3 is 16 amino acids. The CDR3 spells CASSLDAGLGNQPQHF. The CDR3 nucleotides are TGTGCCAGCAGCTTAGACGCGGGGCTGGGTAATCAGCCCCAGCATTTT.

This clonotype appeared many times. The genes are TRBV12-3 or TRBV12-4 and TRBJ2-7; possible D gene TRBD2, 5 bases. With 0 bases removed from V and 2 bases from J, the gap between germline ends came to 11 bases. The CDR3 is made up of 15 amino acids. The CDR3 coding sequence is TGTGCCAGCAGTTTAGCCCGGGGAACTACCTACGAGCAGTACTTC. It is translated as CASSLARGTTYEQYF.

This clonotype has just a few counts. This rearrangement joins TRBV6-1 to TRBJ2-5; no definite D call. The CDR3 sequence is 15 residues long. V shed 1 base and J shed 4 bases, with 13 bases lying between them. Per the germline V gene, CDR1 is MNHNS and CDR2 is SASEGT. This chain's CDR3 is CASSEVGLTVETQYF. CDR3 coding DNA: TGTGCCAGCAGTGAAGTAGGGCTCACGGTAGAGACCCAGTACTTC.

Concerning this clonotype: This sequence may be a read error, since a much larger clone differs from it by one base. As DNA, the CDR3 is TGTGCCAGCAGCTCGGCGGGGGCCCACACAGATACGCAGTATTTT. It yields the protein CASSSAGAHTDTQYF. The chain is built from TRBV7-2 and TRBJ2-3; D perhaps matches TRBD2 (7 bases). The CDR3 spans 15 residues. Looked up from germline, CDR1 is SGHTA and CDR2 is FQGNSA. Deletions cut 4 bases from V and 2 bases from J, with 13 bases between.